The subject of this entry is one TCR beta chain. This clone was seen a handful of times. What this receptor recognizes is not known. Base qualities are not recorded, but no much larger clone differs from it by a single base. The data originate from a study of Ad26.COV2.S vaccination and SARS-CoV-2 variants (TCRdb year 2021). In terms of the full investigation: Vaccine-arm donors were drawn from COV1001, a multicentre, randomized, double-blind, placebo-controlled phase I-IIa trial of Ad26.COV2.S in healthy adults. Ad26.COV2.S was administered intramuscularly at a dose of 5x10^10 or 1x10^11 viral particles, either as one shot or as two shots given 56 days apart. The specificity and breadth of SARS-CoV-2-reactive T cell receptors after Ad26.COV2.S vaccination were assessed by TCRbeta repertoire sequencing. A total of 32 samples were included in the TCR-sequenced set, comprising some 20 Ad26.COV2.S vaccine recipients, 5 placebo recipients and 8 SARS-CoV-2 convalescent individuals. Trial participants were randomized into five groups of five, in which low-dose or high-dose Ad26.COV2.S was given once or twice, or placebo was given on both occasions. Investigators did not know the trial group allocation while performing experiments and assessing outcomes.

The treatment or condition label, read with the paper, signifies: roughly 18 received Ad26.COV2.S at low or high dose, single or two shots; several received placebo; per-sample allocation not given. For vaccine and placebo recipients, repertoires were sequenced using samples collected on day 63 after the first injection. In Cohort 1b, 20 to 25 adults aged 18-55 years were enrolled at a single site in Boston, USA, between 29 July and 7 August 2020. Ad26.COV2.S was a replication-incompetent adenovirus type 26 vector that expressed a prefusion-stabilized SARS-CoV-2 spike protein derived from the original Wuhan strain. The immunoSEQ Assay was the method used to sequence TCRbeta CDR3 regions. After extraction, genomic DNA underwent amplification by bias-controlled multiplex PCR, followed by high-throughput sequencing. The paper's data handling went like this. Collapsing and filtering of sequences were performed to quantify the absolute abundance of each unique TCRbeta CDR3 region. Usable DNA was measured by amplifying reference genes present in all nucleated cells, and TCRbeta template counts were normalized to that usable DNA to estimate T cell fraction. Repertoire TCRs were annotated as SARS-CoV-2-specific when V gene, CDR3 amino acid sequence and J gene were exactly matched to a known reactive TCR set. The reference SARS-CoV-2 TCR set was obtained from MIRA and was filtered for enrichment in COVID-19-positive ImmuneCODE repertoires, whereby public or cross-reactive TCRs were removed. Based on the MIRA antigens, annotated TCRs were further analysed at the level of specific ORF or position within ORF. Depth was the summed frequency of annotated unique rearrangements, while breadth was defined as annotated unique rearrangements over total unique productive rearrangements. Two-sided Wilcoxon rank-sum tests were used to compare TCR breadth between groups. TCRdb stores this immuneACCESS table with in-frame sequences only. Part of the clones is absent; in the studies checked, under half of the shortfall reflects unresolved V genes, and no reason is known for the rest. V and J calls plus clone size are reproduced from that table; the DNA served to infer D and trimming. The sample contains around 300,000 clones, roughly nine tenths of them found a single time. The ten most abundant clones make up about 5% of the sample.

Based on the germline V gene, the CDR1 and CDR2 sequences are MNHEY and SVGAGI. A distance of 12 bases separates the germline ends of V and J, which lose 6 bases and 10 bases respectively. The CDR3 spans 12 residues, from the cysteine through the phenylalanine. CDR3 DNA only is kept here, 36 bases in frame from base 1. Study-wide findings and limitations: According to the authors, total T cell responses may have been underestimated by the TCR breadth and depth analyses. Non-spike TCR breadth was comparable between vaccine and placebo recipients, consistent with the vaccine containing only spike. After vaccination, substantial breadth of spike-specific CD8+ and CD4+ T cell responses was reported. Comparing responses between vaccine doses or regimens was not something the study was powered to do. Ad26.COV2.S recipients had higher spike-specific TCR breadth than placebo recipients (P = 0.0014).

Recombination joined TRBV6-5 with TRBJ1-4; the D segment could be TRBD1, given 5 matching bases. This TCR was sampled from a person aged 18-60 years who received the Ad26.COV2.S COVID-19 vaccine or a placebo. Sequencing used peripheral blood, obtained in a trial of Ad26.COV2.S vaccine versus placebo. The DNA is TGTGCCAGCAGCCAGGGATATGGAAAACTGTTTTTT. It is translated as CASSQGYGKLFF.